Given below is one T cell receptor (beta chain) in context. Its antigen is currently unknown. This sample is drawn from a study of human T cells and chemical hapten exposure. At the level of the study: Patch testing placed 0.01% DPC on the upper back, with readings at 6 days. Points from the study as a whole: Donors in the study had alopecia, meaning their immune response may differ from healthy people's.

Specified time point: patch test 3, about 24 weeks after DPC sensitization. The treatment denotes: therapeutic diphenylcyclopropenone sensitization with weekly scalp DPC. Blood sampling preceded each patch test application. CDR3 length equals 11 residues. CDR1 is SGHRS and CDR2 is YFSETQ in the germline V gene. V gave up 2 bases and J gave up 10 bases, with 7 bases separating them. One entry per CDR3 protein results from TCRdb running MiXCR on the RACE reads. The table records fewer than 200,000 distinct CDR3 sequences, 25% to 35% of them present only once. The starting material was whole blood, obtained in connection with sensitization to the hapten diphenylcyclopropenone (DPC). This clonotype originated in a woman aged 18-29 years with alopecia areata. Some clones in this sample may be carry-over from other donors' samples. V gene TRBV5-1 combines with J gene TRBJ2-1, with D unresolved. The CDR3 bases are TGCGCCAGCAGCTTTTTAGGGGAGCAGTTCTTC. Protein product: CASSFLGEQFF.